This record concerns one T cell receptor (beta chain) sequence. What it binds is not known. These data are taken from a study of cytomegalovirus exposure and HLA in healthy donors. A multiplex PCR was run with 60 Vbeta primers and 13 Jbeta primers. TCRdb's copy holds only in-frame clones and misses some; the assay was immunoSEQ multiplex PCR. In the table there are 150,000 to 200,000 clones, approximately 71% of which are singletons. Study-level points and caveats: Rare sequences made up most TCRs, while some public TCRs were found in many donors. Immune exposure information comprised only CMV serostatus. A later analysis showed that HLA-associated TCR beta chains had undergone more clonal expansion than equally common others.

The CDR3 extends over 15 amino acids. CDR1 is SGHVS, CDR2 FQNEAQ, per germline. V was pared by 5 bases and J by 1 base, with 6 bases of the junction left unmatched. This clonotype was sampled from a male donor in good health and CMV-seronegative. Source material: PBMCs. This chain joins TRBV7-8 and TRBJ2-5, with 8 bases aligning to TRBD1. The CDR3 DNA sequence: TGTGCCAGCAGCCGGACAGGGAACATCCAAGAGACCCAGTACTTC. It codes for CASSRTGNIQETQYF.